This T cell receptor (beta chain) was observed in a study of cytomegalovirus exposure and HLA in healthy donors. General study results and limits: A later analysis linked around 17,000 TCR beta sequences to HLA alleles at 0.05 false discovery rate.

For this clone: What it binds is unknown. One junction end does not reproduce the germline sequence, and a read error may be involved.

The PCR ran on 60 Vbeta and 13 Jbeta primers. Only in-frame clones appear in the TCRdb table, and some are missing; sequencing was by immunoSEQ multiplex PCR. The repertoire holds 60,000 to 85,000 clones, with roughly 74% as singletons. Germline loops: CDR1 SGHRS, CDR2 YFSETQ. The CDR3 is made up of 15 amino acids. Material for sequencing was PBMCs. The sequence was collected from a man aged 40-55 years in good health and CMV-seronegative. The chain joins TRBV5-1 to TRBJ1-5; TRBD1 agrees at 10 bases. The CDR3 region is CAGSSGQGNDQPQHF. Here the CDR3 DNA reads TGCGCCGGCAGCTCGGGACAGGGGAATGACCAGCCCCAGCATTTT.